Shown below are 7 T cell receptor beta chains from a single sample sequenced in a study of metastatic and nonmetastatic thyroid tumors. TCRdb reassembled clones from the PCR reads with MiXCR. The sample consists of 45,000 to 65,000 clones, 20% of them appearing once. Every patient underwent thyroid surgery untreated. Sequencing was performed on blood. The source of these receptors is a female donor with papillary thyroid cancer or a benign thyroid nodule (not recorded which). Some clones in this sample may be carry-over from other donors' samples.

Note on this clone: One junction end disagrees with the germline gene, perhaps due to a read error. The rearrangement joins TRBV12-3 or TRBV12-4 to TRBJ2-7; the match to TRBD1 covers 7 bases. This CDR3 is built from 14 residues. The CDR3 bases are TGTGCCATCACCCCAGCAGGGGGAGCCTACGATCAGTACTTC. It codes for CAITPAGGAYDQYF.

Ten or more counts support this clone. V usage is TRBV9 and J usage is TRBJ2-2, with D perhaps TRBD2 (6 bases). CDR1 is SGDLS and CDR2 is YYNGEE in the germline V gene. Trimming shortened V by 2 bases and J by 4 bases, and 18 bases separated the two germline ends. This CDR3 comprises 17 residues. The CDR3 sequence: CASSVQIAVRGTGELFF. The CDR3 DNA sequence: TGTGCCAGCAGCGTCCAAATAGCGGTCCGAGGCACCGGGGAGCTGTTTTTT.

In its sample, this clone was seen many times. The rearrangement uses TRBV7-9 and TRBJ2-7; no clear D gene. CDR1 is SEHNR and CDR2 is FQNEAQ in the germline V gene (reference sequence). Trimming stripped 5 bases from V and 6 bases from J, with 20 bases between. This CDR3 comprises 15 residues. CDR3 amino acids: CASSPRTEALPEQYF. Here the CDR3 DNA reads TGTGCCAGCAGCCCCCGGACCGAGGCCCTCCCCGAGCAGTACTTC. Together with reference TRBV7-9 and TRBJ2-7, the CDR3 gives the full variable domain: DTGVSQNPRHKITKRGQNVTFRCDPISEHNRLYWYRQTLGQGPEFLTYFQNEAQLEKSRLLSDRFSAERPKGSFSTLEIQRTEQGDSAMYLCASSPRTEALPEQYFGPGTRLTVT.

Here the CDR3 reads CSATTPDKNGNTIYF. In DNA, the CDR3 is TGCAGTGCCACAACCCCCGACAAGAATGGAAACACCATATATTTT. The rearrangement uses TRBV20-1 and TRBJ1-3; no clear D. The V gene lost 6 bases and the J gene lost 3 bases, with 18 bases spanning the gap. Germline lookup yields CDR1 DFQATT and CDR2 SNEGSKA (reference sequence). The CDR3 has 15 amino acids.

V and J are TRBV6-6 and TRBJ1-1; D perhaps matches TRBD1 (6 bases). Looked up from germline, CDR1 is MNHNY and CDR2 is SVGAGI (reference sequence). The CDR3 sequence is 13 residues long. V was shortened by 4 bases and J by 12 bases, with 18 bases between the two germline ends. Here the CDR3 reads CASSSSDSTASFF. In DNA, the CDR3 is TGTGCCAGCAGTTCCTCGGACAGTACCGCGTCTTTCTTT.

In its sample, this clone was seen many times. The chain employs TRBV2 and TRBJ1-2; weak D call: TRBD1 (5 bases). Per the germline V gene, CDR1 is SNHLY and CDR2 is FYNNEI. The CDR3 runs to 13 residues. The V and J ends lost 8 bases and 6 bases respectively, with 16 bases between them. The CDR3 nucleotides are TGTGCCAGCCACTACGCAGGGCGGGATGGCTACACCTTC. It is translated as CASHYAGRDGYTF.

This clone has a count of ten or more. V gene TRBV27 combines with J gene TRBJ2-1, with D perhaps TRBD1 (6 bases). Germline CDR1 and CDR2: MNHEY and SMNVEV (reference sequence). This CDR3 has 12 residues. Trimming shortened V by 6 bases and J by 10 bases, and 13 bases separated the two germline ends. CDR3 protein: CASRYNREEQFF. The CDR3 DNA sequence: TGTGCCAGCAGATATAACAGGGAAGAGCAGTTCTTC.